This T cell receptor beta chain was profiled in a study of shared clonotypes between healthy human individuals. Study-wide context: Samples came from a couple of female and three male donors aged 18 to 49. Findings and limits, study-wide: Naive CD4 clonotype sharing across several donors was 4% to 5.5%.

Concerning this clone itself: Its target is not known.

Data came from immunoSEQ multiplex PCR; TCRdb stores just in-frame clones and leaves some out. The sample carries some 2 million clones, roughly 95% recorded once. V was clipped by 0 bases and J by 1 base; unmatched bases: 7. The CDR3 loop spans 17 amino acids. From germline, CDR1 is MGHRA and CDR2 YSYEKL. The naive CD8 population came from CD45RO-negative cells selected for CCR7, without terminally differentiated effector memory CD45RA+ cells. The rearrangement links TRBV4-1 to TRBJ2-5, with 8 bases aligning to TRBD1. This receptor was taken from a man aged 18 to 29 in good health. Material: naive CD8+ T cells sorted from blood. The CDR3 bases are TGCGCCAGCAGCCAAGATCCCCTCACAGGGGGCCAAGAGACCCAGTACTTC. Translation: CASSQDPLTGGQETQYF.